This T cell receptor (beta chain) was captured in a study of T cells in Graves' hyperthyroidism and ophthalmopathy. The CDR3 contains 13 residues. Trimming at V came to 4 bases and at J to 2 bases, leaving 2 bases not matched to a gene. The germline CDR1 and CDR2 sequences are SNHLY and FYNNEI. The CDR3 regions of TCR beta were amplified from RNA transcripts. Carried out on the TCR CDR3, a first-round RT-PCR used the HTBI primer set. TCRdb re-called the multiplex PCR reads with MiXCR, one entry per CDR3 protein. The sample shows roughly 580,000 distinct CDR3 sequences, around 42% of them seen only once.

Sequenced material: peripheral blood or thyroid tissue (not recorded which). The clonotype originates from a woman in her late teens or twenties with Graves' hyperthyroidism. V and J are TRBV2 and TRBJ2-7, with TRBD2 matching 7 bases. This chain's CDR3 is CASSAGLAYEQYF. In DNA, the CDR3 is TGTGCCAGCAGTGCTGGACTAGCCTACGAGCAGTACTTC. The full variable domain, rest sourced from reference TRBV2 and TRBJ2-7, is EPEVTQTPSHQVTQMGQEVILRCVPISNHLYFYWYRQILGQKVEFLVSFYNNEISEKSEIFDDQFSVERPDGSNFTLKIRSTKLEDSAMYFCASSAGLAYEQYFGPGTRLTVT.